Below, 14 T cell receptor beta chains from the same sample are listed, as sequenced in a study of cytomegalovirus exposure and HLA in healthy donors (dated 2017 in TCRdb). The receptor library was made with the immunoSEQ multiplex PCR assay. A mixture of 60 forward primers for TCR Vbeta segments and 13 reverse primers for TCR Jbeta segments was used in the multiplex PCR. The source is immuneACCESS, and TCRdb retained only in-frame sequences with V and J called. Part of the clones is not carried over; for the studies checked, unresolved V genes explain less than half of this, and the remainder is unexplained. Here the sample has about 130,000 clones; roughly 80% occur a single time. Jointly, the top ten make up roughly 20% of the sample. Material for sequencing was PBMCs. The receptor source for this set is a man aged 18-30 years in good health and CMV-seropositive.

Notes on this clone: This sample includes further DNA sequences coding for the same CDR3. V usage is TRBV2 and J usage is TRBJ1-4; D remains unclear. V was clipped by 8 bases and J by 3 bases, with 19 bases between them. Germline CDR1 is SNHLY and CDR2 is FYNNEI. This CDR3 is 16 amino acids long. The chain's CDR3 is CASRPGFQGANEKLFF. For the CDR3, the DNA is TGTGCCAGCCGCCCCGGGTTTCAAGGAGCTAATGAAAAACTGTTTTTT.

J is TRBJ2-2 and V is TRBV5-1, with D maybe TRBD1 (6 bases). Germline V lookup: CDR1 SGHRS, CDR2 YFSETQ. Trimming cost V 0 bases and J 7 bases, with 10 bases left between them. The CDR3 has 14 amino acids. CDR3 DNA sequence: TGCGCCAGCAGCTTGGCCACAGGGATCGGGGAGCTGTTTTTT. This codes for CASSLATGIGELFF.

The V and J genes are TRBV13 and TRBJ2-7, with D perhaps TRBD2 (6 bases). CDR3 size: 17 residues. Looked up from germline, CDR1 is PRHDT and CDR2 is FYEKMQ (reference sequence). Between the trimmed V and J ends, which lost 0 bases and 0 bases, there was a span of 15 bases. The DNA of the CDR3 is TGTGCCAGCAGCTTAGGTGGCGGGGACCGCTTCTCCTACGAGCAGTACTTC. It yields the protein CASSLGGGDRFSYEQYF.

The chain links TRBV27 to TRBJ2-3; D is uncertain. Germline-derived CDR1 and CDR2 are MNHEY and SMNVEV (reference sequence). Between the trimmed V and J ends, which lost 2 bases and 1 base, there was a span of 13 bases. CDR3 length equals 16 residues. This CDR3 reads CASSLASPRGTDTQYF. CDR3 DNA sequence: TGTGCCAGCAGTTTAGCGTCTCCTCGAGGCACAGATACGCAGTATTTT.

On this clone itself: Additional DNA sequences in this sample encode the identical CDR3. The V call is TRBV9, the J call TRBJ2-7; TRBD2 might be the D (6 bases). Germline V gene lookup returns CDR1 SGDLS and CDR2 YYNGEE. The CDR3 length is 14 residues. Trimming removed 0 bases at V and 2 bases at J, with 9 bases between. The CDR3 sequence is CASSVGGGTYEQYF. The CDR3 DNA sequence: TGTGCCAGCAGCGTAGGTGGGGGGACCTACGAGCAGTACTTC.

This chain links TRBV7-2 with TRBJ1-2; TRBD1 might be the D (5 bases). Germline V gene data show CDR1 as SGHTA and CDR2 as FQGNSA. The CDR3 sequence is 13 residues long. Trimming removed 4 bases from V and 5 bases from J, with 11 bases in between. The CDR3: CASSSGVMYGYTF. The CDR3 bases are TGTGCCAGCAGCTCGGGGGTCATGTATGGCTACACCTTC.

The chain links TRBV7-6 to TRBJ2-7, with 9 bases lining up with TRBD1. This CDR3 has 15 residues. V lost 1 base and J lost 2; bases outside the gene matches: 3. Germline V CDR1 and CDR2: SGHVS, FNYEAQ. The CDR3 DNA sequence: TGTGCCAGCAGCTTAGGAGGGACAGGGCCCTACGAGCAGTACTTC. Its translation is CASSLGGTGPYEQYF.

The chain has TRBV4-2 and TRBJ1-5, with unresolved D. The germline V gene has CDR1 LGHNA and CDR2 YNFKEQ. CDR3 size: 15 residues. Deletions cut 0 bases from V and 3 bases from J, with 9 bases between. In DNA, the CDR3 is TGTGCCAGCAGCCAAGACGGGGATTCCAATCAGCCCCAGCATTTT. Encoded protein: CASSQDGDSNQPQHF.

The chain carries TRBV13 and TRBJ2-2; D gene uncertain. The CDR3 length is 14 residues. V lost 7 bases and J lost 6, with 15 bases in between. CDR1 and CDR2 (germline): PRHDT, FYEKMQ (reference sequence). The CDR3, as DNA: TGTGCCAGCACCGTAGCCATAGTCCCCGGGGAGCTGTTTTTT. Translation: CASTVAIVPGELFF. Using reference TRBV13 and TRBJ2-2 for the parts outside the CDR3, the full variable domain is AAGVIQSPRHLIKEKRETATLKCYPIPRHDTVYWYQQGPGQDPQFLISFYEKMQSDKGSIPDRFSAQQFSDYHSELNMSSLELGDSALYFCASTVAIVPGELFFGEGSRLTVL.

Concerning this clone itself: Other DNA sequences in this sample translate to the same CDR3. The V and J genes are TRBV9 and TRBJ1-1; possibly TRBD1 for D (5 bases). Germline V gene sequence: CDR1 SGDLS, CDR2 YYNGEE. CDR3 size: 13 residues. V was cut by 3 bases and J by 0 bases, with 6 bases left in between. CDR3 DNA: TGTGCCAGCAGCGCGACAGTGAACACTGAAGCTTTCTTT. Its protein product is CASSATVNTEAFF.

The rearrangement uses TRBV29-1 and TRBJ1-3; D is uncertain. The CDR3 length is 16 residues. Germline lookup yields CDR1 SQVTM and CDR2 ANQGSEA. Trimming took 1 base from V and 6 from J, leaving 19 bases between them. The CDR3 bases are TGCAGCGTTGAAGCCGAAGGGAGGGTGCGGGAAAACACCATATATTTT. This sequence encodes CSVEAEGRVRENTIYF. Supplemented by reference TRBV29-1 and TRBJ1-3, the full variable domain reads SAVISQKPSRDICQRGTSLTIQCQVDSQVTMMFWYRQQPGQSLTLIATANQGSEATYESGFVIDKFPISRPNLTFSTLTVSNMSPEDSSIYLCSVEAEGRVRENTIYFGEGSWLTVV.

V is TRBV9 and J is TRBJ1-2; a possible D gene is TRBD1 (5 bases). CDR1 SGDLS and CDR2 YYNGEE come from the germline V gene. V lost 6 bases and J 2 bases, leaving 17 bases between the germline ends. There are 15 residues in the CDR3. CDR3 region: CASNPPTGGNYGYTF. In nucleotides, the CDR3 is TGTGCCAGCAATCCACCGACGGGGGGGAACTATGGCTACACCTTC. The full variable domain, rest sourced from reference TRBV9 and TRBJ1-2, is DSGVTQTPKHLITATGQRVTLRCSPRSGDLSVYWYQQSLDQGLQFLIQYYNGEERAKGNILERFSAQQFPDLHSELNLSSLELGDSALYFCASNPPTGGNYGYTFGSGTRLTVV.

V gene TRBV18 combines with J gene TRBJ2-3, with D hard to call. There are 15 residues in the CDR3. Germline-derived CDR1 and CDR2 are KGHSH and LQKENI. Trimming took 4 bases from V and 1 from J, leaving 12 bases between them. Written as DNA, the CDR3 is TGTGCCAGCTCACTGGAGTTGTCGGGCACAGATACGCAGTATTTT. Translated, it gives CASSLELSGTDTQYF.

The rearrangement links TRBV5-1 to TRBJ2-5; 10 bases are shared with TRBD2. Losses at the gene ends were 4 bases for V and 3 bases for J; bases not matched to a gene: 9. Germline V CDR1 and CDR2: SGHRS, YFSETQ. CDR3 length equals 16 residues. CDR3 sequence reads: CASSPQAAGGKETQYF. The CDR3 DNA is TGCGCCAGCAGCCCCCAGGCAGCGGGGGGGAAAGAGACCCAGTACTTC.